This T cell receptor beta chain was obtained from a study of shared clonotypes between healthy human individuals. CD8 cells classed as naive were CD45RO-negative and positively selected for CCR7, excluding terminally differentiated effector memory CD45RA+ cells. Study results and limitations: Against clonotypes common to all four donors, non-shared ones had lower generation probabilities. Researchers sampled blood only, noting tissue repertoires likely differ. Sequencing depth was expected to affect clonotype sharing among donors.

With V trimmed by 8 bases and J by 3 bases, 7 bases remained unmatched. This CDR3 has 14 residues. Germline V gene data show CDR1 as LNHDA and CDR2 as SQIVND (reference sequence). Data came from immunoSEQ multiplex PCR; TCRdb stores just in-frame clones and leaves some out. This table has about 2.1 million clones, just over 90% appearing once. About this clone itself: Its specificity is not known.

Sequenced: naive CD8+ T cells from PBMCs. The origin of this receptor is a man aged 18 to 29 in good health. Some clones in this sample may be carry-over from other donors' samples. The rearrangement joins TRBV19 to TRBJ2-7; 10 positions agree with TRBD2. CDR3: CASRRTSGYYEQYF. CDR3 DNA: TGTGCCAGTCGTAGGACTAGCGGATACTACGAGCAGTACTTC.